This T cell receptor (beta chain) appears in the sequencing data of a study of T cell clones after liver transplantation. Study summary: Blood was drawn pre-transplant, before withdrawal, and after full or failed withdrawal.

Regarding this clone: Its cognate antigen is unknown. This same CDR3 is encoded by further DNA sequences in the sample.

Assay: immunoSEQ multiplex PCR; the TCRdb copy retains only in-frame clones and omits some. The sample has about 58,000 clones, about two thirds seen once. Germline CDR1 is SGHTA and CDR2 is FQGNSA. V was pared by 5 bases and J by 0 bases, with 3 bases between. This CDR3 region has 12 residues. Study-wide results and limits: In two subjects, few donor cells limited the measurable donor-reactive repertoire.

The chain uses TRBV7-2 and TRBJ2-3; D is unresolved. The sequence was obtained from a human patient who received a liver transplant. The T cells may partly be graft donor cells. The sequencing here drew on CD4+ T cells from blood, taken at the approximately 15-month timepoint. The CDR3 region is CASSLSTDTQYF. In DNA form, the CDR3 reads TGTGCCAGCAGCCTTAGCACAGATACGCAGTATTTT.